This T cell receptor beta chain was recorded in a study of cytomegalovirus exposure and HLA in healthy donors. Whole-study findings and limits: Reported results showed that the classifier diagnosed cytomegalovirus status with high specificity and sensitivity. Common viral pathogens seemed, in a later analysis, to connect with several of the most significant clusters.

The germline gives CDR1 MNHNS, CDR2 SASEGT. Unmatched junction bases numbered 6, after V lost 6 bases and J lost 3 bases. The CDR3 contains 15 residues. Donors sampled were nominally healthy, though unrecorded immune exposures were likely. PCR involved 60 Vbeta and 13 Jbeta primers. Data came from immunoSEQ multiplex PCR; TCRdb stores just in-frame clones and leaves some out. Among around 55,000 clones listed, 65% to 80% were seen once. This clone was observed a few times. Its matching antigen is unknown. The gene calls are TRBV6-1 and TRBJ2-3; 10 bases are shared with TRBD1. The receptor was isolated from a man in his forties or fifties in good health and CMV-seropositive. Material: PBMCs. The DNA of the CDR3 is TGTGCCAGCAGCGGAGACAGGGGGCGTACAGATACGCAGTATTTT. This translates into CASSGDRGRTDTQYF.